Sequencing of this T cell receptor (beta chain) was carried out in a study of blood T cell repertoires in COVID-19. Whole-study context: The United States, Italy and Spain supplied acute and convalescent COVID-19 samples.

Trimming shortened V by 3 bases and J by 3 bases, and 14 bases separated the two germline ends. Looked up from germline, CDR1 is MGHDK and CDR2 is SYGVNS. CDR3 length equals 15 residues. The data were produced by immunoSEQ multiplex PCR, yet TCRdb's version contains in-frame clones alone and is incomplete. The repertoire includes about 100,000 clones, 80% of them detected once, and around a third sits in the top ten. The receptor was isolated from a man in his 70s with active or convalescent COVID-19. The sample comprised peripheral blood. This chain links TRBV25-1 with TRBJ1-2, with D perhaps TRBD1 (5 bases). For the CDR3, the DNA is TGTGCCAGCAGTGAGGGGGGGAGGGTGGACTATGGCTACACCTTC. This encodes CASSEGGRVDYGYTF.